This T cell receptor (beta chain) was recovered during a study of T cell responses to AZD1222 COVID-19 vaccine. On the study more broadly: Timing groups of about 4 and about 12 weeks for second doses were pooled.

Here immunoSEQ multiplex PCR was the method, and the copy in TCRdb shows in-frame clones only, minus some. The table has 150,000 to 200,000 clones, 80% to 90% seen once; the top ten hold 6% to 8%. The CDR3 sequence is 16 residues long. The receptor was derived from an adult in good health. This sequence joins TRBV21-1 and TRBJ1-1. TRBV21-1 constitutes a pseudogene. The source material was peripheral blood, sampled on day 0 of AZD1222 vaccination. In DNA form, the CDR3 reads TGTGCCAGCAGCAAAGTCTCGAACGGGGGGGACACTGAAGCTTTCTTT. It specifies CASSKVSNGGDTEAFF.